This T cell receptor beta chain was documented in a study of naive and memory T cell subsets. Ligated cDNA underwent four rounds of PCR with nested alpha and beta constant region primers and SP2. Using its own MiXCR run on the 5' RACE reads, TCRdb lists one record per CDR3 protein. This table has 55,000 to 70,000 distinct CDR3 sequences, 7.2% appearing once. The library had UMIs added by 3' ligation of an oligonucleotide to TCR cDNA. Germline V CDR1 and CDR2: SNHLY, FYNNEI. V gave up 8 bases and J gave up 2 bases, with 12 bases separating them. The CDR3 runs 13 residues. This clonotype appeared many times.

The genes are TRBV2 and TRBJ1-2, with a possible D match to TRBD1 (5 bases). This sequence was found in a male donor in good health. In nucleotides, the CDR3 is TGTGCCAGCGACAGCAACCGCAACTATGGCTACACCTTC. Amino acid sequence: CASDSNRNYGYTF.